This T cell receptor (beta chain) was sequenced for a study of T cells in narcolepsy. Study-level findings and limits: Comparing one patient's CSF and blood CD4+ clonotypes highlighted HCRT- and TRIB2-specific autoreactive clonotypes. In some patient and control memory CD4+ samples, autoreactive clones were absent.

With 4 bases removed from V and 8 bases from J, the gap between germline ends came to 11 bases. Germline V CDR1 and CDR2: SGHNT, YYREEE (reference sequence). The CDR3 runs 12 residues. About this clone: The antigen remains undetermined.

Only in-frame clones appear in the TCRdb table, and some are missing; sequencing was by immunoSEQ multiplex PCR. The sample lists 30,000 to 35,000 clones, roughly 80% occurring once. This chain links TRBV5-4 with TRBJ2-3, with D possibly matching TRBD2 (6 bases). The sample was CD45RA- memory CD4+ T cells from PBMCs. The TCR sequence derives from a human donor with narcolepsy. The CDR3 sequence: CASSRTTRTQYF. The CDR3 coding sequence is TGTGCCAGCAGCCGGACTACACGTACGCAGTATTTT.